This passage covers 14 T cell receptor beta chains from one sample sequenced in a study of human T cells and chemical hapten exposure. Individual cDNA molecules had unique molecular identifiers attached to them by the library. TCRdb passed the reads through MiXCR, listing each CDR3 protein once. This table holds about 120,000 distinct CDR3 sequences, less than 10% found once. From whole blood left unfractionated, total RNA was extracted. The sequencing input was whole blood. The receptors were gathered from a human donor in good health. Some clones in this sample may be carry-over from other donors' samples.

This clonotype has a handful of counts. The chain employs TRBV5-1 and TRBJ1-1; D gene ambiguous. Trimming cost V 4 bases and J 1 base, with 11 bases left between them. Germline V gene lookup returns CDR1 SGHRS and CDR2 YFSETQ. The CDR3 has 14 amino acids. The CDR3 reads CASSEGVWNTEAFF. The CDR3 coding sequence is TGCGCCAGCAGCGAAGGAGTTTGGAACACTGAAGCTTTCTTT.

The rearrangement joins TRBV3-1 to TRBJ2-7; D possibly corresponds to TRBD2 (5 bases). V lost 4 bases and J lost 4, with 17 bases in between. The CDR3 runs 15 residues. CDR1 LGHDT and CDR2 YNNKEL come from the germline V gene (reference sequence). Written as DNA, the CDR3 is TGTGCCAGCAGCCCGCCGGGATTCGTTAATTACGAGCAGTACTTC. It specifies CASSPPGFVNYEQYF.

This rearrangement joins TRBV20-1 to TRBJ2-3; D is possibly TRBD2 (6 bases). Germline CDR1 and CDR2: DFQATT and SNEGSKA (reference sequence). V was clipped by 6 bases and J by 2 bases, with 18 bases between them. CDR3 length: 15 residues. As DNA, the CDR3 is TGCAGTGCCCCCCCGCGGGAACTACCCACAGATACGCAGTATTTT. Translation: CSAPPRELPTDTQYF.

The sample holds a few counts of this clonotype. This chain connects TRBV7-9 to TRBJ2-7; tentative D call: TRBD2 (5 bases). Per the germline V gene, CDR1 is SEHNR and CDR2 is FQNEAQ (reference sequence). This CDR3 region has 13 residues. Trimming left V 1 base short and J 5 bases short, with 9 bases between. In DNA form, the CDR3 reads TGTGCCAGCAGCTTAGGTTCGGGAAACGAGCAGTACTTC. Amino acid sequence: CASSLGSGNEQYF. The whole variable domain, remainder taken from reference TRBV7-9 and TRBJ2-7, is DTGVSQNPRHKITKRGQNVTFRCDPISEHNRLYWYRQTLGQGPEFLTYFQNEAQLEKSRLLSDRFSAERPKGSFSTLEIQRTEQGDSAMYLCASSLGSGNEQYFGPGTRLTVT.

This clonotype has a count of ten or more. The rearrangement links TRBV20-1 to TRBJ2-7, with 10 bases aligning to TRBD2. The CDR3 totals 14 residues. After removal of 4 bases from V and 1 base from J, the junction contained 4 bases not matched to a gene. Germline CDR1 reads DFQATT; CDR2 reads SNEGSKA (reference sequence). CDR3 nucleotides: TGCAGTGCTACCCTAGCGGGGGTGTCCTACGAGCAGTACTTC. Protein sequence: CSATLAGVSYEQYF.

This clonotype occurred a few times. J is TRBJ2-1 and V is TRBV14, with D perhaps matching TRBD1 (5 bases). CDR1 and CDR2 from the germline V gene are SGHDN and FVKESK. Trimming removed 4 bases at V and 8 bases at J, with 12 bases between. CDR3 length equals 13 residues. CDR3 nucleotides: TGTGCCAGCAGCCCTCTCCCAGGGCATGAGCAGTTCTTC. Protein product: CASSPLPGHEQFF.

Ten or more counts support this clonotype. This chain joins TRBV6-7 and TRBJ2-3; the match to TRBD2 covers 7 bases. TRBV6-7 falls under the ORF class, with uncertain function. V was pared by 2 bases and J by 0 bases, with 11 bases of the junction left unmatched. CDR3 length: 18 residues. CDR3 region: CASSYPIFPSGSTDTQYF. DNA for the CDR3: TGTGCCAGCAGTTACCCGATCTTCCCTAGCGGAAGCACAGATACGCAGTATTTT.

Here the CDR3 reads CASSQDTRVQPLHF. Here the CDR3 DNA reads TGTGCCAGCAGCCAAGATACGAGGGTCCAACCCCTCCACTTT. The V and J genes are TRBV3-1 and TRBJ1-6, with no clear D. From germline, CDR1 is LGHDT and CDR2 YNNKEL (reference sequence). Trimming took 0 bases from V and 12 from J, leaving 12 bases between them. There are 14 residues in the CDR3.

This chain links TRBV4-1 with TRBJ1-4, with 8 bases identical to TRBD1. The CDR3 is 17 amino acids. CDR1 and CDR2 from the germline V gene are MGHRA and YSYEKL. The V gene end was trimmed by 0 bases and the J gene end by 2 bases; junction bases not matched to a gene: 5. The CDR3, as DNA: TGCGCCAGCAGCCAAGAGACAGGGGTTCACACTAATGAAAAACTGTTTTTT. It specifies CASSQETGVHTNEKLFF.

This clonotype has at least ten counts. The chain joins TRBV5-4 to TRBJ2-1; TRBD1 agrees at 7 bases. CDR1 is SGHNT, CDR2 YYREEE, per germline (reference sequence). J gave up 7 bases and V 1 base, and 5 bases lay outside the gene matches. This CDR3 is 14 amino acids long. The CDR3: CASSLRTGRNEQFF. The CDR3, as DNA: TGTGCCAGCAGCTTGAGGACAGGCCGTAATGAGCAGTTCTTC.

The table lists this clonotype with many counts. The CDR3 protein is CASIGTGAPYEQYF. For the CDR3, the DNA is TGTGCCAGCATCGGGACAGGGGCCCCCTACGAGCAGTACTTC. The V and J genes are TRBV6-6 and TRBJ2-7, with 10 bases aligning to TRBD1. J lost 2 bases, V lost 7 bases, and 5 bases had no gene match. The germline V gene has CDR1 MNHNY and CDR2 SVGAGI (reference sequence). This CDR3 contains 14 residues.

In this sample, this clonotype turned up many times. The V gene is TRBV7-6, the J gene TRBJ2-5; the D gene is possibly TRBD1 (6 bases). V was trimmed by 5 bases and J by 5 bases, leaving 18 bases between them. Germline V lookup: CDR1 SGHVS, CDR2 FNYEAQ. This CDR3 has 15 residues. CDR3 sequence reads: CASSPPRGSGETQYF. The CDR3 nucleotides are TGTGCCAGCAGCCCCCCAAGGGGGTCGGGGGAGACCCAGTACTTC.

This clonotype was recorded at least ten times. This chain links TRBV4-1 with TRBJ2-1, with 8 bases lining up with TRBD1. V shed 4 bases, J shed 5 bases, and the junction held 7 bases outside the gene matches. CDR1 is MGHRA, CDR2 YSYEKL, per germline. The CDR3 consists of 15 residues. The CDR3 is CASSPRTGLNNEQFF. The CDR3 nucleotides are TGCGCCAGCAGCCCCCGGACAGGGCTCAACAATGAGCAGTTCTTC.

This clonotype was counted ten times or more. The chain combines TRBV6-6 with TRBJ2-4; 10 bases agree with TRBD2. The CDR3 has 16 residues. The V segment lost 5 bases and the J segment 0 bases; nucleotides outside the gene matches: 4. Germline V lookup: CDR1 MNHNY, CDR2 SVGAGI (reference sequence). Here the CDR3 DNA reads TGTGCCAGCAGTGAACTAGCGGGGCTAGCCAAAAACATTCAGTACTTC. The encoded protein is CASSELAGLAKNIQYF.